The source of this T cell receptor beta chain is a study of T cell responses to AZD1222 COVID-19 vaccine (dated by TCRdb to 2020 to 2022). With respect to the entire study: TCR sequencing covered 233 trial participants: approximately 200 given two doses of AZD1222 and 26 given two doses of MenACWY control vaccine. Trial participants were enrolled into age subgroups of 18-55, 56-69 and 70-plus years, which contained around 140, 26 and 57 TCR-sequenced participants, respectively.

The V end gives up 5 bases and the J end 7 bases, leaving 8 bases in the junction not matched to a gene. The CDR1 and CDR2 encoded by the germline V gene (reference sequence) are LNHDA and SQIVND. From the cysteine up to the phenylalanine, the CDR3 has a length of 16 residues. The read is trimmed to its CDR3 DNA, 48 bases read in frame from base 1. For this clone: Its antigen is still unknown. Per-nucleotide qualities are absent, and no much larger clonotype sits a single base away.

The time point tag for this specimen amounts to: about 28 days (+/-7) after the second vaccine dose. Because spike-specific TCR depth and breadth did not differ between the two schedules, AZD1222 recipients who got a second dose at roughly 4 weeks were pooled with those who got a second dose at roughly 12 weeks. Vaccinee samples were obtained from the UK trials COV001 and COV002, which included a single-blind randomized controlled phase 2/3 trial of AZD1222 (ChAdOx1 nCoV-19) in healthy adults. For TCRbeta chain sequencing, PBMC samples from trial participants were taken at day 0 and at day 28 after the second dose. The CDR3 regions of human TCRbeta chains were subjected to immunosequencing. The original pipeline was this. Repertoire TCRs were matched against a reference library of SARS-CoV-2-specific TCRs generated with the MIRA antigen-specificity platform. Breadth was defined as the fraction of unique TCRs that were SARS-CoV-2-associated, and depth was defined as the fraction of total T cells that were SARS-CoV-2-associated. Using the MIRA data, each spike-specific TCR was mapped to the spike region that the TCR reacts to and placed in a CD4 or CD8 class. Log10-transformed breadth and depth values were compared by one-way ANOVA with Sidak's multiple comparisons tests. As stored in TCRdb, this immuneACCESS dataset retains in-frame rearrangements with V and J assigned. A fraction of the clones does not appear; measured against another copy, unresolved V genes explain less than half of the discrepancy, and the remainder lacks a known reason. V, J and clone size reflect that table, while D and trimming were determined from the DNA. The sample table holds 95,000 to 150,000 clones, of which 70% to 90% were seen once. The ten top clones hold 3% of the sample.

Findings and caveats that apply to the study as a whole: No day 14 peak-response samples were available, so repertoires were characterized only after the peak T cell response. Vaccine-associated CD4 TCRs spanned the whole spike protein, with dominant responses in regions 160-218 and 743-854. Participants were mostly white British and included more females than males, and it was suggested by the authors that clonal diversity may have been underestimated. Conclusions about previously exposed vaccinees are limited because only six or seven AZD1222 recipients were SARS-CoV-2 seropositive at baseline. Reportedly, almost half of the unique spike-specific TCRs recognized epitopes lying outside the regions that are mutated in the B.1.351 and B.1.1.7 variants. A significant rise in spike-specific TCR breadth and depth was observed after two AZD1222 doses relative to day 0 and relative to MenACWY recipients. In the small 56-69-year group, the increase in depth fell short of significance, most likely because of low power.

The sequence links TRBV19 to TRBJ2-2; the central 12 bases match TRBD1. The input for sequencing was peripheral blood, taken 28 days after the second AZD1222 dose. This clonotype originated in an adult who received the AZD1222 COVID-19 vaccine. The CDR3 here reads CASSVPGTGGIGELFF. The nucleotides are TGTGCCAGTAGTGTTCCCGGGACAGGGGGCATCGGGGAGCTGTTTTTT.